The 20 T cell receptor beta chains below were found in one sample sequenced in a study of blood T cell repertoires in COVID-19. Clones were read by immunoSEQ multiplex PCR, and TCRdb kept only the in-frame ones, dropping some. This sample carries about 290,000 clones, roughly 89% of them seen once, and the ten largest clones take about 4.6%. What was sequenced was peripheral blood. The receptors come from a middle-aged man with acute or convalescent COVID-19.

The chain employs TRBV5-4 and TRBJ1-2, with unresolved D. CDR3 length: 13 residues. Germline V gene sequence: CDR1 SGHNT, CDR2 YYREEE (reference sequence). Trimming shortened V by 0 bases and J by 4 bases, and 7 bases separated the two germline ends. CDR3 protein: CASSLDGIYGYTF. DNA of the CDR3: TGTGCCAGCAGCTTGGACGGGATCTATGGCTACACCTTC. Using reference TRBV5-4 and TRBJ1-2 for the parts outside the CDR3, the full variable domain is ETGVTQSPTHLIKTRGQQVTLRCSSQSGHNTVSWYQQALGQGPQFIFQYYREEENGRGNFPPRFSGLQFPNYSSELNVNALELDDSALYLCASSLDGIYGYTFGSGTRLTVV.

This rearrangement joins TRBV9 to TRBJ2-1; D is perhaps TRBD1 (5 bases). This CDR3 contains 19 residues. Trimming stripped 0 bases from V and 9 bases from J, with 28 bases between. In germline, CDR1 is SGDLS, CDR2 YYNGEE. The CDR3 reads CASSVGVVTPQLAQGEQFF. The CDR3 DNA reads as TGTGCCAGCAGCGTAGGGGTGGTAACTCCGCAATTGGCTCAGGGTGAGCAGTTCTTC. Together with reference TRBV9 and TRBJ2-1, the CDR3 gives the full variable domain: DSGVTQTPKHLITATGQRVTLRCSPRSGDLSVYWYQQSLDQGLQFLIQYYNGEERAKGNILERFSAQQFPDLHSELNLSSLELGDSALYFCASSVGVVTPQLAQGEQFFGPGTRLTVL.

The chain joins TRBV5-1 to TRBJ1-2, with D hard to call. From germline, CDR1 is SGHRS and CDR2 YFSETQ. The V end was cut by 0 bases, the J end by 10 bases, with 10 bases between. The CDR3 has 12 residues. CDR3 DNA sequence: TGCGCCAGCAGCTTGGACGACAAGGACTACACCTTC. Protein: CASSLDDKDYTF. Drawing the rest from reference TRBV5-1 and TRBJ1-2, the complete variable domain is KAGVTQTPRYLIKTRGQQVTLSCSPISGHRSVSWYQQTPGQGLQFLFEYFSETQRNKGNFPGRFSGRQFSNSRSEMNVSTLELGDSALYLCASSLDDKDYTFGSGTRLTVV.

CDR3 bases: TGTGCCACCAGCAGAGACGGGCACAGGGCTTACGAGCAGTACTTC. Translated, it gives CATSRDGHRAYEQYF. This chain uses TRBV15 with TRBJ2-7; D might be TRBD1 (6 bases). With 0 bases removed from V and 4 bases from J, the gap between germline ends came to 13 bases. The CDR3 covers 15 residues. The germline gives CDR1 LNHNV, CDR2 YYDKDF (reference sequence).

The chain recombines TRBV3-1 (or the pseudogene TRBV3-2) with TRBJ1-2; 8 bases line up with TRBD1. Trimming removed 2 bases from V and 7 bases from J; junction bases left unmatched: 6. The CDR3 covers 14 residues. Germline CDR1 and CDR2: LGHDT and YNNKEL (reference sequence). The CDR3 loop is CASSQTGGGLGYTF. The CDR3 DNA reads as TGTGCCAGCAGCCAAACAGGGGGGGGGCTTGGCTACACCTTC.

In DNA form, the CDR3 reads TGTGCCAGCAGCATTACAGGGGCGGGCACCGGGGAGCTGTTTTTT. It encodes CASSITGAGTGELFF. The chain couples TRBV7-6 to TRBJ2-2; 7 positions agree with TRBD1. CDR3 size: 15 residues. J lost 4 bases, V lost 5 bases, and 7 bases had no gene match. From germline, CDR1 is SGHVS and CDR2 FNYEAQ.

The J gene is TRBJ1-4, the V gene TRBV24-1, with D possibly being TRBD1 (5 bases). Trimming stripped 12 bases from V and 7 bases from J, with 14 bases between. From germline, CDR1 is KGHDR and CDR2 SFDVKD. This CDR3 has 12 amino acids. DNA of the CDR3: TGTGCCCCCAAGGGGCACGGTGAAAAACTGTTTTTT. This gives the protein CAPKGHGEKLFF.

The CDR3, as DNA: TGCGCCAGCAGCAATGCGGGACAGGGGGCAGCCGGGGAGCTGTTTTTT. This translates into CASSNAGQGAAGELFF. The V and J genes are TRBV5-1 and TRBJ2-2, with 12 bases matching TRBD1. The germline CDR1 and CDR2 sequences are SGHRS and YFSETQ. CDR3 length equals 16 residues. Trimming removed 4 bases from V and 6 bases from J; junction bases left unmatched: 7.

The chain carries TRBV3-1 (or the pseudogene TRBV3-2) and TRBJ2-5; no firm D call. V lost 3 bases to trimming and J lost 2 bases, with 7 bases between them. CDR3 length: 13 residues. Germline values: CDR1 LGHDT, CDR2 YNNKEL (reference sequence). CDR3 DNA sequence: TGTGCCAGCAGCCAGTGGCAGCAAGAGACCCAGTACTTC. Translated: CASSQWQQETQYF.

The DNA of the CDR3 is TGTGCCAGCAGTGGAAGGACAGGCCGGGACACCGGGGAGCTGTTTTTT. This encodes CASSGRTGRDTGELFF. V gene TRBV6-1 combines with J gene TRBJ2-2; 7 nucleotides line up with TRBD1. The germline gives CDR1 MNHNS, CDR2 SASEGT. The CDR3 is made up of 16 amino acids. The V and J ends lost 4 bases and 3 bases, in that order; junction bases with no gene match: 8.

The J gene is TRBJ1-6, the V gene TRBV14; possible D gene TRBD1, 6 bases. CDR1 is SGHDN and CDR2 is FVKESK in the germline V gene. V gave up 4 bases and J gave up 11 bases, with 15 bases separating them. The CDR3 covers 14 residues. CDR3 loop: CASSLSEGGPPLHF. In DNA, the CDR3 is TGTGCCAGCAGCCTGTCAGAGGGGGGGCCACCCCTCCACTTT.

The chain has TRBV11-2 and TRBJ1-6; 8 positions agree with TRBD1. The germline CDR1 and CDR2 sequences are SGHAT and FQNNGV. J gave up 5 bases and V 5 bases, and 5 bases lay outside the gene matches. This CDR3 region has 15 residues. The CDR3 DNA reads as TGTGCCAGCAGCCCCTTACAGGGGGATAATTCACCCCTCCACTTT. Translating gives CASSPLQGDNSPLHF.

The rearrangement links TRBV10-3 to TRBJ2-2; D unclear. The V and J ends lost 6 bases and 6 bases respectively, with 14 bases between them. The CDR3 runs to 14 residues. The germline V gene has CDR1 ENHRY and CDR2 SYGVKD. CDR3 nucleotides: TGTGCCATCAGGGAGACTCAGAGCGCCGGGGAGCTGTTTTTT. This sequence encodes CAIRETQSAGELFF.

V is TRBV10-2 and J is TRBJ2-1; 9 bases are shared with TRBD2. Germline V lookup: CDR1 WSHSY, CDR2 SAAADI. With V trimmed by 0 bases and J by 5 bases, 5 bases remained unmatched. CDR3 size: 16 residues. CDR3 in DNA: TGCGCCAGCAGTGAGTCTAGCGGGGGTTTAGACAATGAGCAGTTCTTC. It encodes CASSESSGGLDNEQFF.

In nucleotides, the CDR3 is TGTGCCACCAGTGATCCGACAGGGCGGGTCAATGAGCAGTTCTTC. Its protein product is CATSDPTGRVNEQFF. The V call is TRBV24-1, the J call TRBJ2-1, with TRBD1 matching over 7 bases. The CDR3 totals 15 residues. Germline V gives CDR1 KGHDR, CDR2 SFDVKD. V was clipped by 3 bases and J by 6 bases; unmatched bases: 7.

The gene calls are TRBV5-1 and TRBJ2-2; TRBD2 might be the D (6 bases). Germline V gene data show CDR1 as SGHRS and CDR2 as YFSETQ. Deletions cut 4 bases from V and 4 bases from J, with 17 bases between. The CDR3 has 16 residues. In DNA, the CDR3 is TGCGCCAGCAGCATCGGGACTGTTCCGGGCACCGGGGAGCTGTTTTTT. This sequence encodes CASSIGTVPGTGELFF.

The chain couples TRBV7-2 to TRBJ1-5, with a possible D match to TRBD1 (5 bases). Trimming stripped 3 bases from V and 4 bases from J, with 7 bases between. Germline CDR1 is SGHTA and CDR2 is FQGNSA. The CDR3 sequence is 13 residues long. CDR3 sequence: CASSLTANQPQHF. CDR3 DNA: TGTGCCAGCAGCTTGACAGCAAATCAGCCCCAGCATTTT.

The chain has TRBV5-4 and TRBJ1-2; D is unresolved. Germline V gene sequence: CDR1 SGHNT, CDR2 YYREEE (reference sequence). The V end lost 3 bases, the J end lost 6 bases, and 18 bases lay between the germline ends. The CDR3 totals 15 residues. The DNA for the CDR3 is TGTGCCAGCAGCTCCCCGACTAGGCCCGGGGATGGCTACACCTTC. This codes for CASSSPTRPGDGYTF.

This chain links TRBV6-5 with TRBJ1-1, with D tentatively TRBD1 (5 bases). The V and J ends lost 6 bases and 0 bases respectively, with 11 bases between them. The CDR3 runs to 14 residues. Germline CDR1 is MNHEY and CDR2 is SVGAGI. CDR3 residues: CASSRQTMNTEAFF. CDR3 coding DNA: TGTGCCAGCAGCCGACAGACAATGAACACTGAAGCTTTCTTT.

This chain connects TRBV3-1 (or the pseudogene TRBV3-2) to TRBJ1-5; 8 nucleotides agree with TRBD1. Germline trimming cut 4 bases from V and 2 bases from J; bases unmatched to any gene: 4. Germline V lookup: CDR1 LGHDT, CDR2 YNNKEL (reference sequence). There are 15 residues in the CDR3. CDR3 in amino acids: CASSLDRGRNQPQHF. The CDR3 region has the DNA TGTGCCAGCAGCCTCGACAGGGGCCGCAATCAGCCCCAGCATTTT.